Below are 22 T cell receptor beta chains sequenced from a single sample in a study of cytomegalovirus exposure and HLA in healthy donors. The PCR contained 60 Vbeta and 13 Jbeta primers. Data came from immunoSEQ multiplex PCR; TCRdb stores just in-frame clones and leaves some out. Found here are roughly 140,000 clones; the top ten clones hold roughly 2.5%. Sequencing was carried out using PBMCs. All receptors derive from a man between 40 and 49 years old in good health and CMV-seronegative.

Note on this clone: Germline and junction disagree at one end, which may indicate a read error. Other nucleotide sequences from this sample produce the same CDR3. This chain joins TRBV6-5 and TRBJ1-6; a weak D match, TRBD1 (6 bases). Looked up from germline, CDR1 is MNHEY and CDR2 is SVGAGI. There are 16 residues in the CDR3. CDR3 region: CASSYGTLSYNSPLHF. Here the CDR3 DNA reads TGTGCCAGTAGTTACGGGACACTCTCCTATAATTCACCCCTCCACTTT.

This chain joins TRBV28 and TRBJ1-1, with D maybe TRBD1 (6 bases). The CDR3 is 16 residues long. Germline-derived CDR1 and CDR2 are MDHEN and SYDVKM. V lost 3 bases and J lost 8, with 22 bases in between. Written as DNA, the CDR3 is TGTGCCAGCAGTTTTAGGGGCGTTGACGAGGGGGGGGAAGCTTTCTTT. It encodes CASSFRGVDEGGEAFF.

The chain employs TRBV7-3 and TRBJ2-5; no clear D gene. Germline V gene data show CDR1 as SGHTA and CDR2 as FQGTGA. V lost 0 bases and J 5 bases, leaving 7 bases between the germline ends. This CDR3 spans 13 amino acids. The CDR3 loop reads CASSLTFGETQYF. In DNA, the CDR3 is TGTGCCAGCAGCTTAACGTTTGGCGAGACCCAGTACTTC.

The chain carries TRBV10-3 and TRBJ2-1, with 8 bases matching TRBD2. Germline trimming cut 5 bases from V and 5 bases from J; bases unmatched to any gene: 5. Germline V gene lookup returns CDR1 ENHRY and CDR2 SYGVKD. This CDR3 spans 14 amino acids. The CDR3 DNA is TGTGCCATCAGTTATCTCGGGGGGGACAATGAGCAGTTCTTC. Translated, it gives CAISYLGGDNEQFF.

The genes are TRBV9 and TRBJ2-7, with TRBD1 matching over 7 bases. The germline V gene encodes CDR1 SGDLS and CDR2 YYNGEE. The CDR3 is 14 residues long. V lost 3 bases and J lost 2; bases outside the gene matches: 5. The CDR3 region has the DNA TGTGCCAGCAGCGCCCTACAGGGGCCCTACGAGCAGTACTTC. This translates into CASSALQGPYEQYF.

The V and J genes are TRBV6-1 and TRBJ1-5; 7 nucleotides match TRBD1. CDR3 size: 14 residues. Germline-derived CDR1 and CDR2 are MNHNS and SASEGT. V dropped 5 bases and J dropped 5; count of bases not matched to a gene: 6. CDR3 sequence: CASSKGAHDQPQHF. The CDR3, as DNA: TGTGCCAGCAGTAAGGGGGCGCATGATCAGCCCCAGCATTTT.

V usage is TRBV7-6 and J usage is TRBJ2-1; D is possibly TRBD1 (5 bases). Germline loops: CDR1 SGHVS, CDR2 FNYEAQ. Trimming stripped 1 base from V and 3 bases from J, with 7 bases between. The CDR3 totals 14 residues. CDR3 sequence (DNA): TGTGCCAGCAGCTTAGGGGGCCTCTACAATGAGCAGTTCTTC. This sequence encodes CASSLGGLYNEQFF.

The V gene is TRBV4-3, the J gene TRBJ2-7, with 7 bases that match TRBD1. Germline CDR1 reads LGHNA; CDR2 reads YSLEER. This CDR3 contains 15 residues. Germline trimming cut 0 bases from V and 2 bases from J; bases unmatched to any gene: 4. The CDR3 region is CASSQETGTAYEQYF. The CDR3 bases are TGCGCCAGCAGCCAAGAGACAGGGACCGCCTACGAGCAGTACTTC.

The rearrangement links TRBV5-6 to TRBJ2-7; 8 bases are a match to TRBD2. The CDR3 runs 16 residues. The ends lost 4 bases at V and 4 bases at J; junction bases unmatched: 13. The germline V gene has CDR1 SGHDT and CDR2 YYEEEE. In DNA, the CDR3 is TGTGCCAGCAGCCACCGCGGACTAGCATCCCGGTACGAGCAGTACTTC. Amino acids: CASSHRGLASRYEQYF. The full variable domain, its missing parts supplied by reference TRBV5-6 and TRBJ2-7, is DAGVTQSPTHLIKTRGQQVTLRCSPKSGHDTVSWYQQALGQGPQFIFQYYEEEERQRGNFPDRFSGHQFPNYSSELNVNALLLGDSALYLCASSHRGLASRYEQYFGPGTRLTVT.

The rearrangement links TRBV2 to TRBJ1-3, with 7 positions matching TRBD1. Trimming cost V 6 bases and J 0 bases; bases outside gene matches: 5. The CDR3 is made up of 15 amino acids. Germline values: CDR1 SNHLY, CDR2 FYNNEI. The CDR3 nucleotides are TGTGCCAGCAGCCGACAGGGAAACTCTGGAAACACCATATATTTT. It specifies CASSRQGNSGNTIYF.

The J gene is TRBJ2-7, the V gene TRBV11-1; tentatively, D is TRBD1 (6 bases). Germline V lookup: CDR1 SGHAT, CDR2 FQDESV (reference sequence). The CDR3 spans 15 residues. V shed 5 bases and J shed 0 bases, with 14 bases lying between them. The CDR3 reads CASSRVTGHSYEQYF. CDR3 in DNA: TGTGCCAGCAGCCGGGTAACAGGGCACTCCTACGAGCAGTACTTC.

This CDR3 reads CASSPMILNEYGYTF. Written as DNA, the CDR3 is TGTGCCAGCAGCCCTATGATACTAAACGAGTATGGCTACACCTTC. The V gene is TRBV7-8, the J gene TRBJ1-2; D unresolved. The germline V gene has CDR1 SGHVS and CDR2 FQNEAQ. Between the trimmed V and J ends, which lost 5 bases and 5 bases, there was a span of 18 bases. This CDR3 spans 15 amino acids.

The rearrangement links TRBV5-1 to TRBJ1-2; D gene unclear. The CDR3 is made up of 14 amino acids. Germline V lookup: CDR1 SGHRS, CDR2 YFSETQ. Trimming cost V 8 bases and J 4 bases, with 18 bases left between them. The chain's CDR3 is CASRTELYVYGYTF. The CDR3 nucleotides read TGCGCCAGTCGAACTGAACTTTATGTCTATGGCTACACCTTC.

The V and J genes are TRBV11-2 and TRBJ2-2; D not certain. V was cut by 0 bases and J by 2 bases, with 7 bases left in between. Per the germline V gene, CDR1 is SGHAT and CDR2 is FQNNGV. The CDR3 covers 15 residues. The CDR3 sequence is CASSLDWQNTGELFF. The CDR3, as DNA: TGTGCCAGCAGCTTAGATTGGCAAAACACCGGGGAGCTGTTTTTT.

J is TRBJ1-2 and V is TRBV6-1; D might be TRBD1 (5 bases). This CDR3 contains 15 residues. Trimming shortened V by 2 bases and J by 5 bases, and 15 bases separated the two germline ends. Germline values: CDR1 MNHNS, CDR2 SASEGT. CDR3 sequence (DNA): TGTGCCAGCAGTGAACCGGGGCTGGGGGGATATGGCTACACCTTC. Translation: CASSEPGLGGYGYTF.

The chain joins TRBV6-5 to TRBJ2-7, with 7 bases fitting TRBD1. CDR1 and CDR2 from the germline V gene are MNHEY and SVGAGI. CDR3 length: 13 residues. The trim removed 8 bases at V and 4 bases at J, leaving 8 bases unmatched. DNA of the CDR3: TGTGCCAGCGCCGACAGGGCGTTTTACGAGCAGTACTTC. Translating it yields CASADRAFYEQYF.

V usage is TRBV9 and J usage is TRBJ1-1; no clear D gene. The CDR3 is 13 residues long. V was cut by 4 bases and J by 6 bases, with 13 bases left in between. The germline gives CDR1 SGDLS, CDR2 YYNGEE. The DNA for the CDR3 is TGTGCCAGCAGCCTCCGAGGGATCTCTGAAGCTTTCTTT. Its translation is CASSLRGISEAFF.

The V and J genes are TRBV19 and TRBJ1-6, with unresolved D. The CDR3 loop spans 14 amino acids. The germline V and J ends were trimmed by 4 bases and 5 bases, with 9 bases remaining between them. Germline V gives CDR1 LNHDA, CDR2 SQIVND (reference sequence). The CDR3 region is CASSSSGNNSPLHF. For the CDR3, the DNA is TGTGCCAGTAGTAGTTCGGGGAATAATTCACCCCTCCACTTT.

The CDR3 DNA reads as TGTGCCAGCAACCTACTCCCAACCGGGGAGCTGTTTTTT. The encoded protein is CASNLLPTGELFF. J is TRBJ2-2 and V is TRBV14; no reliable D call. CDR3 length equals 13 residues. The germline V gene encodes CDR1 SGHDN and CDR2 FVKESK. Deletions cut 7 bases from V and 5 bases from J, with 11 bases between. The full variable domain, rest sourced from reference TRBV14 and TRBJ2-2, is EAGVTQFPSHSVIEKGQTVTLRCDPISGHDNLYWYRRVMGKEIKFLLHFVKESKQDESGMPNNRFLAERTGGTYSTLKVQPAELEDSGVYFCASNLLPTGELFFGEGSRLTVL.

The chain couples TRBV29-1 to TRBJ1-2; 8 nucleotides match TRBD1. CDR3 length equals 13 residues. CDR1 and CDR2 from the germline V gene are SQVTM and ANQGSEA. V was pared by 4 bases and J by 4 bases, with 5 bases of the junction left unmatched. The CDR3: CSVVTGTGYGYTF. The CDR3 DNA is TGCAGCGTTGTAACTGGGACAGGCTATGGCTACACCTTC.

The CDR3 region is CASSEDRGTQPQHF. The DNA of the CDR3 is TGTGCCAGCAGCGAGGACAGGGGCACTCAGCCCCAGCATTTT. The chain uses TRBV5-4 and TRBJ1-5, with 9 nucleotides matching TRBD1. The CDR3 contains 14 residues. The ends lost 4 bases at V and 6 bases at J; junction bases unmatched: 5. The germline gives CDR1 SGHNT, CDR2 YYREEE (reference sequence).

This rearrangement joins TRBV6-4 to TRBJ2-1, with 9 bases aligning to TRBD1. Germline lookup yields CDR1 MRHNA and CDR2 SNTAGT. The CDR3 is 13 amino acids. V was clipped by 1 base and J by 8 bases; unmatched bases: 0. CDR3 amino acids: CASSDWTGDEQFF. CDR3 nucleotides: TGTGCCAGCAGTGACTGGACAGGGGATGAGCAGTTCTTC.